This is a list of T cell receptor beta chains from one sample in a study of preoperative IRX-2 immunotherapy in early breast cancer. Repertoires were generated with immunoSEQ multiplex PCR, while TCRdb's copy carries only in-frame clones and drops some. The sample comprises about 19,000 clones, around four fifths of which are singletons, and approximately 1.1% rests with the top ten. Sequenced here: lymph node tissue, sampled after IRX-2 immunotherapy. These receptors came from a human donor with breast cancer. CDR3s include the opening cysteine and the closing phenylalanine or tryptophan. Each record gives: J gene, V gene, CDR3 protein.

j_gene: TRBJ2-6; v_gene: TRBV6-8; CDR3aa: CASSLNRAGANVLTF
j_gene: TRBJ1-1; v_gene: TRBV19; CDR3aa: CASSRSAAGTGPKAFF
j_gene: TRBJ1-5; v_gene: TRBV19; CDR3aa: CASSMGGENQPQHF
j_gene: TRBJ1-1; v_gene: TRBV29-1; CDR3aa: CSVDELNTEAFF
j_gene: TRBJ2-5; v_gene: TRBV11-3; CDR3aa: CASSLVRVQETQYF
j_gene: TRBJ1-3; v_gene: TRBV1; CDR3aa: CASSQERRNSGNTIYF
j_gene: TRBJ2-5; v_gene: TRBV11-3; CDR3aa: CASSYRGADQETQYF
j_gene: TRBJ1-3; v_gene: TRBV19; CDR3aa: CASSTPGQGVGNTIYF
j_gene: TRBJ2-7; v_gene: TRBV30; CDR3aa: CAWSVGIYEQYF
j_gene: TRBJ2-5; v_gene: TRBV14; CDR3aa: CASSQEGLTTGGAKTQYF
j_gene: TRBJ2-7; v_gene: TRBV11-3; CDR3aa: CASSPGTDTYEQYF
j_gene: TRBJ2-2; v_gene: TRBV6-8; CDR3aa: CASSQQGSTGELFF
j_gene: TRBJ1-3; v_gene: TRBV11-3; CDR3aa: CASSGTGSPDTIYF
j_gene: TRBJ1-2; v_gene: TRBV18; CDR3aa: CASSPVRRVYGYTF
j_gene: TRBJ1-5; v_gene: TRBV9; CDR3aa: CASSRDRDNQPQHF
j_gene: TRBJ1-1; v_gene: TRBV7-6; CDR3aa: CASSSNWGAMNTEAFF
j_gene: TRBJ1-3; v_gene: TRBV9; CDR3aa: CASSVGRVGNTIYF
j_gene: TRBJ1-1; v_gene: TRBV11-3; CDR3aa: CASSPRTAMNTEAFF
j_gene: TRBJ1-3; v_gene: TRBV6-8; CDR3aa: CASSRDRGWGGNTIYF
j_gene: TRBJ1-4; v_gene: TRBV10-3; CDR3aa: CAISESQGAEKLFF
j_gene: TRBJ2-1; v_gene: TRBV6-8; CDR3aa: CASSYPRGAYNEQFF
j_gene: TRBJ1-2; v_gene: TRBV28; CDR3aa: CASSLQGSQGYTF
j_gene: TRBJ1-4; v_gene: TRBV5-1; CDR3aa: CASSLGDGNEKLFF
j_gene: TRBJ2-2; v_gene: TRBV18; CDR3aa: CASSGLAGGRNTGELFF
j_gene: TRBJ1-3; v_gene: TRBV29-1; CDR3aa: CSASGMSSGNTIYF
j_gene: TRBJ2-3; v_gene: TRBV7-5; CDR3aa: CASSLRVASGGQSAQYF
j_gene: TRBJ1-5; v_gene: TRBV18; CDR3aa: CASSQGTGYQPQHF
j_gene: TRBJ2-4; v_gene: TRBV18; CDR3aa: CASSSPNENIQYF
j_gene: TRBJ2-5; v_gene: TRBV6-8; CDR3aa: CASRDGTSAETQYF
j_gene: TRBJ2-5; v_gene: TRBV23-1; CDR3aa: CASSQDRTGRQTQYF
j_gene: TRBJ1-4; v_gene: TRBV18; CDR3aa: CASSRDRGEKLFF
j_gene: TRBJ1-1; v_gene: TRBV23-1; CDR3aa: CASSQVVNTEAFF
j_gene: TRBJ1-4; v_gene: TRBV19; CDR3aa: CASSIRPSARPNEKLFF
j_gene: TRBJ2-2; v_gene: TRBV19; CDR3aa: CASRSGVTVNTGELFF
j_gene: TRBJ1-5; v_gene: TRBV10-2; CDR3aa: CASTQTAGANQPQHF
j_gene: TRBJ1-1; v_gene: TRBV6-8; CDR3aa: CASTLVPPGHTEAFF